This passage covers 14 T cell receptor beta chains from one sample sequenced in a study of CD8+ T cells in alopecia areata. The authors extracted RNA and reverse transcribed it into cDNA as the sequencing template. Sequencing used immunoSEQ multiplex PCR; TCRdb keeps in-frame clones, though not all of them. The sample has 110,000 or so clones, over 60% seen once. The sequencing sample was made of CD4+ T cells sorted from blood. These TCRs come from a human donor in good health.

The chain joins TRBV30 to TRBJ2-2; 7 bases map to TRBD1. CDR3 length: 14 residues. The germline V gene has CDR1 GTSNPN and CDR2 SVGIG (reference sequence). With 4 bases clipped from V and 0 bases from J, the junction kept 2 bases outside the gene matches. The CDR3 DNA follows: TGTGCCTGGACCACAGGGGCGAACACCGGGGAGCTGTTTTTT. It codes for CAWTTGANTGELFF.

V gene TRBV2 combines with J gene TRBJ1-2; 8 bases are a match to TRBD1. The CDR3 spans 13 residues. Trimming at V came to 6 bases and at J to 6 bases, leaving 6 bases not matched to a gene. Germline lookup yields CDR1 SNHLY and CDR2 FYNNEI. In DNA form, the CDR3 reads TGTGCCAGCAGCGAGGGACAGGCGGATGGCTACACCTTC. Translation: CASSEGQADGYTF. The variable domain in full, with the rest retrieved from reference TRBV2 and TRBJ1-2, is EPEVTQTPSHQVTQMGQEVILRCVPISNHLYFYWYRQILGQKVEFLVSFYNNEISEKSEIFDDQFSVERPDGSNFTLKIRSTKLEDSAMYFCASSEGQADGYTFGSGTRLTVV.

V usage is TRBV29-1 and J usage is TRBJ2-6; D is possibly TRBD2 (6 bases). The CDR3 is made up of 14 amino acids. With 4 bases removed from V and 2 bases from J, the gap between germline ends came to 9 bases. The germline gives CDR1 SQVTM, CDR2 ANQGSEA. DNA of the CDR3: TGCAGCGTTGGGCCGGGGGCTGGGGCCAACGTCCTGACTTTC. Residues: CSVGPGAGANVLTF. Full variable domain (missing parts from reference TRBV29-1 and TRBJ2-6): SAVISQKPSRDICQRGTSLTIQCQVDSQVTMMFWYRQQPGQSLTLIATANQGSEATYESGFVIDKFPISRPNLTFSTLTVSNMSPEDSSIYLCSVGPGAGANVLTFGAGSRLTVL.

This clone was observed a single time. The chain carries TRBV29-1 and TRBJ1-1; a possible D gene is TRBD1 (6 bases). Germline CDR1 is SQVTM and CDR2 is ANQGSEA. This CDR3 has 13 amino acids. Trimming took 7 bases from V and 3 from J, leaving 15 bases between them. The CDR3 DNA sequence: TGCAGCGGGGCCGGCAACAGGGACACTGAAGCTTTCTTT. Amino acids: CSGAGNRDTEAFF. Full variable domain (missing parts from reference TRBV29-1 and TRBJ1-1): SAVISQKPSRDICQRGTSLTIQCQVDSQVTMMFWYRQQPGQSLTLIATANQGSEATYESGFVIDKFPISRPNLTFSTLTVSNMSPEDSSIYLCSGAGNRDTEAFFGQGTRLTVV.

This clone showed up just a few times. This chain joins TRBV29-1 and TRBJ1-1; D may be TRBD1 (5 bases). V was cut by 7 bases and J by 4 bases, with 7 bases left in between. Germline V gives CDR1 SQVTM, CDR2 ANQGSEA. The CDR3 extends over 10 amino acids. The CDR3 sequence is CSGGTTEAFF. CDR3 in DNA: TGCAGCGGGGGGACCACTGAAGCTTTCTTT. Full variable domain (rest looked up from reference TRBV29-1 and TRBJ1-1): SAVISQKPSRDICQRGTSLTIQCQVDSQVTMMFWYRQQPGQSLTLIATANQGSEATYESGFVIDKFPISRPNLTFSTLTVSNMSPEDSSIYLCSGGTTEAFFGQGTRLTVV.

This sequence joins TRBV5-6 and TRBJ2-7; 9 positions agree with TRBD1. The V gene end was trimmed by 6 bases and the J gene end by 2 bases; junction bases not matched to a gene: 6. The CDR3 runs 14 residues. Per germline, CDR1 SGHDT and CDR2 YYEEEE. The CDR3 coding sequence is TGTGCCAGCACCTGGGGACAGGGAACCTACGAGCAGTACTTC. Its translation is CASTWGQGTYEQYF.

V gene TRBV5-1 combines with J gene TRBJ2-7; the D gene is possibly TRBD2 (6 bases). CDR1 is SGHRS and CDR2 is YFSETQ in the germline V gene. The CDR3 length is 15 residues. V lost 7 bases and J 2 bases, leaving 19 bases between the germline ends. This CDR3 reads CASGREPGETYEQYF. CDR3 sequence (DNA): TGCGCCAGCGGGCGCGAACCGGGGGAGACCTACGAGCAGTACTTC.

The genes are TRBV7-8 and TRBJ1-4, with D tentatively TRBD1 (5 bases). Germline CDR1 SGHVS, CDR2 FQNEAQ. Trimming cost V 0 bases and J 16 bases, with 15 bases left between them. This CDR3 contains 13 residues. CDR3 residues: CASSLAQVAGQFF. As DNA, the CDR3 is TGTGCCAGCAGCTTAGCGCAGGTGGCAGGGCAGTTTTTT.

The gene calls are TRBV6-4 and TRBJ1-5; 7 bases line up with TRBD1. Germline trimming cut 6 bases from V and 3 bases from J; bases unmatched to any gene: 11. Germline CDR1 MRHNA, CDR2 SNTAGT. CDR3 length: 16 amino acids. Here the CDR3 reads CASRRHLTGSNQPQHF. The DNA of the CDR3 is TGTGCCAGCAGACGCCACCTGACAGGGTCCAATCAGCCCCAGCATTTT.

This clone has more than one count but fewer than ten. The chain couples TRBV30 to TRBJ1-2; 8 bases match TRBD1. Germline V gives CDR1 GTSNPN, CDR2 SVGIG (reference sequence). J lost 5 bases, V lost 5 bases, and 1 base had no gene match. There are 11 residues in the CDR3. This CDR3 reads CAWDRGYGYTF. DNA of the CDR3: TGTGCCTGGGACAGGGGATATGGCTACACCTTC.

The rearrangement joins TRBV4-1 to TRBJ2-7, with 12 bases aligning to TRBD2. CDR1 and CDR2 from the germline V gene are MGHRA and YSYEKL. The junction had 5 bases not matched to a gene; V was cut back by 3 bases and J by 2 bases. The CDR3 totals 16 residues. The CDR3 loop reads CASSQLAGGHTYEQYF. The CDR3 coding sequence is TGCGCCAGCAGCCAGCTAGCGGGGGGGCACACCTACGAGCAGTACTTC.

The rearrangement uses TRBV7-9 and TRBJ2-7; possible D gene TRBD2, 5 bases. Germline CDR1 and CDR2: SEHNR and FQNEAQ (reference sequence). There are 14 residues in the CDR3. Trimming stripped 3 bases from V and 0 bases from J, with 9 bases between. CDR3 sequence (DNA): TGTGCCAGCAGCTTGACGGGAAGCTCCTACGAGCAGTACTTC. As protein: CASSLTGSSYEQYF.

The CDR3 here is CASSRLPDHPSHEQYF. The CDR3 DNA reads as TGTGCCAGCAGCCGACTCCCCGACCACCCTTCACACGAGCAGTACTTC. V is TRBV6-6 and J is TRBJ2-7; D gene uncertain. The germline V and J ends were trimmed by 6 bases and 5 bases, with 23 bases remaining between them. From germline, CDR1 is MNHNY and CDR2 SVGAGI (reference sequence). The CDR3 sequence is 16 residues long.

The chain links TRBV27 to TRBJ2-6; D possibly corresponds to TRBD1 (5 bases). CDR3 length equals 16 residues. Trimming shortened V by 8 bases and J by 4 bases, and 18 bases separated the two germline ends. The germline gives CDR1 MNHEY, CDR2 SMNVEV (reference sequence). The CDR3, as DNA: TGTGCCAGCCGCACCCGACAGTCCCTCGGGGCCAACGTCCTGACTTTC. This translates into CASRTRQSLGANVLTF.